The rows below give T cell receptor beta chains drawn from one sample of a study of blood T cell repertoires in COVID-19. This table comes from immunoSEQ multiplex PCR, and its TCRdb copy is limited to in-frame clones, with some not included. The sample consists of 200,000 to 250,000 clones, over 80% of them appearing once. Source material: PBMCs or T cells enriched from blood (not recorded which). These receptors came from a woman younger than 45 with acute COVID-19. The CDR3 runs from the conserved cysteine through the conserved F or W. Fields, in order: D gene, V gene, J gene, clone size, CDR3 protein, CDR3 DNA. D genes are given only for firm matches. Not every row has a clone size; where given, it reads once, few, many or a size class.

D gene: NA
V gene: TRBV4-1
J gene: TRBJ1-5
clone size: NA
CDR3 protein: CASSQLQGLLQPQHF
CDR3 DNA: TGCGCCAGCAGCCAACTACAGGGCCTTTTGCAGCCCCAGCATTTT

D gene: NA
V gene: TRBV5-1
J gene: TRBJ1-2
clone size: NA
CDR3 protein: CASSLTGNGYTF
CDR3 DNA: TGCGCCAGCAGCTTGACAGGGAATGGCTACACCTTC

D gene: TRBD1
V gene: TRBV5-4
J gene: TRBJ1-5
clone size: NA
CDR3 protein: CASSLQGEGQPQHF
CDR3 DNA: TGTGCCAGCAGCTTACAGGGGGAGGGCCAGCCCCAGCATTTT

D gene: TRBD1
V gene: TRBV4-2
J gene: TRBJ1-5
clone size: many
CDR3 protein: CASSQGDRASNQPQHF
CDR3 DNA: TGTGCCAGCAGCCAAGGGGACAGGGCGAGCAATCAGCCCCAGCATTTT

D gene: NA
V gene: TRBV7-2
J gene: TRBJ1-2
clone size: NA
CDR3 protein: CASSLVAGEGGYTF
CDR3 DNA: TGTGCCAGCAGCTTAGTCGCCGGGGAGGGGGGCTACACCTTC

D gene: TRBD1
V gene: TRBV18
J gene: TRBJ1-6
clone size: NA
CDR3 protein: CASSPLHPDRGNSPLHF
CDR3 DNA: TGTGCCAGCTCACCGCTCCACCCCGACAGGGGTAATTCACCCCTCCACTTT

D gene: NA
V gene: TRBV5-6
J gene: TRBJ1-2
clone size: NA
CDR3 protein: CASSFRDSSMGNYGYTF
CDR3 DNA: TGTGCCAGCAGCTTCCGGGACTCTAGTATGGGTAACTATGGCTACACCTTC

D gene: TRBD1
V gene: TRBV5-1
J gene: TRBJ2-5
clone size: NA
CDR3 protein: CASKQLTGTAEETQYF
CDR3 DNA: TGCGCCAGCAAACAATTAACCGGGACAGCCGAAGAGACCCAGTACTTC

D gene: NA
V gene: TRBV10-2
J gene: TRBJ1-2
clone size: few
CDR3 protein: CASSETRGHGYTF
CDR3 DNA: TGCGCCAGCAGTGAAACCAGGGGACATGGCTACACCTTC

D gene: NA
V gene: TRBV10-3
J gene: TRBJ1-1
clone size: NA
CDR3 protein: CATGPGAPVNTEAFF
CDR3 DNA: TGTGCCACGGGCCCTGGGGCCCCCGTGAACACTGAAGCTTTCTTT

D gene: TRBD2
V gene: TRBV19
J gene: TRBJ2-7
clone size: NA
CDR3 protein: CASSIPGLAGEQYF
CDR3 DNA: TGTGCCAGTAGTATCCCCGGACTAGCCGGCGAGCAGTACTTC

D gene: TRBD2
V gene: TRBV27
J gene: TRBJ2-5
clone size: NA
CDR3 protein: CASRGLAGGPGTQYF
CDR3 DNA: TGTGCCAGCCGCGGGCTAGCGGGGGGGCCGGGGACCCAGTACTTC

D gene: NA
V gene: TRBV5-1
J gene: TRBJ1-3
clone size: NA
CDR3 protein: CASRDSSGNTIYF
CDR3 DNA: TGCGCCAGCAGGGACAGCTCTGGAAACACCATATATTTT

D gene: TRBD2
V gene: TRBV6-5
J gene: TRBJ2-7
clone size: NA
CDR3 protein: CASSGGGYEQYF
CDR3 DNA: TGTGCCAGCAGCGGGGGGGGCTACGAGCAGTACTTC

D gene: NA
V gene: TRBV2
J gene: TRBJ1-4
clone size: few
CDR3 protein: CASYRFEKLFF
CDR3 DNA: TGTGCCAGCTACAGATTTGAAAAACTGTTTTTT

D gene: NA
V gene: TRBV5-5
J gene: TRBJ1-1
clone size: NA
CDR3 protein: CASSLLAPKRQAPNTEAFF
CDR3 DNA: TGTGCCAGCAGCTTGCTGGCCCCTAAACGTCAGGCCCCGAACACTGAAGCTTTCTTT

D gene: NA
V gene: TRBV10-3
J gene: TRBJ1-2
clone size: NA
CDR3 protein: CASRRVGNAANYGYTF
CDR3 DNA: TGTGCCTCGAGGCGGGTGGGAAATGCCGCTAACTATGGCTACACCTTC

D gene: TRBD1
V gene: TRBV30
J gene: TRBJ1-1
clone size: NA
CDR3 protein: CAWRQGFATAFF
CDR3 DNA: TGTGCCTGGCGACAGGGTTTCGCAACGGCTTTCTTT

D gene: NA
V gene: TRBV11-2
J gene: TRBJ1-2
clone size: NA
CDR3 protein: CASSSGHYYGYTF
CDR3 DNA: TGTGCCAGCAGCTCCGGACACTACTATGGCTACACCTTC

D gene: NA
V gene: TRBV5-4
J gene: TRBJ1-1
clone size: NA
CDR3 protein: CASSSSGGTEAFF
CDR3 DNA: TGTGCCAGCAGCTCGTCGGGGGGCACTGAAGCTTTCTTT

D gene: NA
V gene: TRBV11-2
J gene: TRBJ1-2
clone size: once
CDR3 protein: CASSSRWGEDGGYTF
CDR3 DNA: TGTGCCAGCAGCTCCCGTTGGGGGGAGGACGGTGGCTACACCTTC

D gene: TRBD1
V gene: TRBV2
J gene: TRBJ1-2
clone size: NA
CDR3 protein: CASSEAGTVRGYTF
CDR3 DNA: TGTGCCAGCAGTGAAGCAGGGACAGTTCGTGGCTACACCTTC

D gene: NA
V gene: TRBV7-8
J gene: TRBJ1-2
clone size: NA
CDR3 protein: CASSSEYGYTF
CDR3 DNA: TGTGCCAGCAGCTCGGAGTATGGCTACACCTTC

D gene: NA
V gene: TRBV5-1
J gene: TRBJ1-1
clone size: NA
CDR3 protein: CASSSQGADTEAFF
CDR3 DNA: TGCGCCAGCAGCTCCCAGGGCGCGGACACTGAAGCTTTCTTT